Listed here are 3 T cell receptor beta chains from one sample, sequenced in a study of shared clonotypes between healthy human individuals. Clones were sequenced by immunoSEQ multiplex PCR, and TCRdb holds only the in-frame ones, with some missing. The table records hundreds of thousands of clones, 90% to 97% of them present only once. What was sequenced was naive CD4+ T cells sorted from blood. Subset reported: CD45RA+ positively selected. These receptors were collected from a young woman in good health.

The J gene is TRBJ2-2, the V gene TRBV7-6; 10 bases are a match to TRBD1. V lost 5 bases to trimming and J lost 4 bases; unmatched junction nucleotides: 13. CDR3 size: 18 residues. The germline V gene has CDR1 SGHVS and CDR2 FNYEAQ. CDR3: CASSPSGQGILVTGELFF. CDR3 nucleotides: TGTGCCAGCAGCCCCTCGGGACAGGGGATTTTAGTCACCGGGGAGCTGTTTTTT.

The rearrangement joins TRBV27 to TRBJ2-7, with 9 bases lining up with TRBD2. The trim removed 6 bases at V and 3 bases at J, leaving 9 bases unmatched. Germline lookup yields CDR1 MNHEY and CDR2 SMNVEV (reference sequence). The CDR3 length is 15 residues. Here the CDR3 DNA reads TGTGCCAGCAGACCCGAGACTAGCGGATACTACGAGCAGTACTTC. It yields the protein CASRPETSGYYEQYF.

The genes are TRBV28 and TRBJ2-5; D might be TRBD2 (6 bases). The assigned J gene may be wrong: the sequence end matches TRBJ2-7 better. The CDR3 sequence is 14 residues long. Germline values: CDR1 MDHEN, CDR2 SYDVKM. CDR3 loop: CASSPPGVASEQYF. The CDR3 DNA reads TGTGCCAGCAGCCCTCCGGGGGTCGCGTCCGAGCAGTACTTC.